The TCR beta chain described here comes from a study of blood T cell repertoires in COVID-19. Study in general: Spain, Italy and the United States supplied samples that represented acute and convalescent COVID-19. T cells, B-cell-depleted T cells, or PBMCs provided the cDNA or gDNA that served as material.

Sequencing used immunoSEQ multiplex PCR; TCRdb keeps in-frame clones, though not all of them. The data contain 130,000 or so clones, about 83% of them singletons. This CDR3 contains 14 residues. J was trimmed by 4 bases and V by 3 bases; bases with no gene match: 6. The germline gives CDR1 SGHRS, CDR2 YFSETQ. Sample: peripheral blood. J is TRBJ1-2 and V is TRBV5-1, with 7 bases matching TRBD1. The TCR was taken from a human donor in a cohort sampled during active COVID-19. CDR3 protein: CASSSSQGTYGYTF. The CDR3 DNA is TGCGCCAGCAGCTCTTCACAGGGGACCTATGGCTACACCTTC.